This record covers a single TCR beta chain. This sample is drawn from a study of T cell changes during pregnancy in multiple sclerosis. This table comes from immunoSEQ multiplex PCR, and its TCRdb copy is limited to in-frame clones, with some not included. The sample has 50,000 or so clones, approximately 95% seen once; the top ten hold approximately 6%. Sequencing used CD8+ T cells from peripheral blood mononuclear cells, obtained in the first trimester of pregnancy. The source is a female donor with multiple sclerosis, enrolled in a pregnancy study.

DNA of the CDR3: TGTGCCAGCAGCTTACAAGAGGGAACGCATGGCTACACCTTC. Its translation: CASSLQEGTHGYTF. The J gene is TRBJ1-2, the V gene TRBV7-9, with D unclear. V was shortened by 2 bases and J by 6 bases, with 13 bases between the two germline ends. CDR3 size: 14 residues. Per germline, CDR1 SEHNR and CDR2 FQNEAQ (reference sequence).